This entry is about one T cell receptor beta chain. Its antigen is unknown. TCRbeta library preparation incorporated unique molecular identifiers. TCRdb reprocessed the PCR reads via MiXCR and lists one record per CDR3 protein. The profile covers approximately 980,000 distinct CDR3 sequences, with roughly 31% appearing a single time and over 25% taken by the ten largest. With V trimmed by 6 bases and J by 8 bases, 9 bases remained unmatched. The germline CDR1 and CDR2 sequences are SGHKS and YYEKEE (reference sequence). The CDR3 totals 14 residues. This entry is derived from a study of T-cell reconstitution after alpha-beta-depleted transplantation in children. Study observations and caveats: Roughly two months post-transplant, alpha-beta T cells reportedly originated from several hundred graft clones that had expanded. A year had passed since transplant, and T-cell counts and diversity by then came mostly from newly produced T cells. TCRbeta diversity was high at day 60 in some patients (a result of surviving recipient T cells and thymic progenitors).

The origin of this receptor is a boy less than two years old who had a stem cell transplant for SCID, so the T cells may come from the graft donor. V and J are TRBV5-5 and TRBJ1-2; 11 bases match TRBD1. The material was PBMCs, mostly from graft donor cells, obtained 360 days after TCRalphabeta/CD19-depleted stem cell transplant. CDR3 DNA sequence: TGTGCCAGCAATCAGGACAGGGGGCTGACGGGCTACACCTTC. Translated, it gives CASNQDRGLTGYTF.